This TCR beta chain was retrieved from a study of OX40 agonist ivuxolimab in advanced cancers. Study results and caveats: CD8+ T cells were the subset that, on average, had more expanded clones than CD4+. Among some nonresponders, normalized T-cell clonal expansion was also low.

Repertoires were generated with immunoSEQ multiplex PCR, while TCRdb's copy carries only in-frame clones and drops some. The table lists 50,000 to 65,000 clones, around 93% of them singletons, with around 9.3% in the top ten. Comments on this clone: Its antigen is still unknown.

The TCR originated in an adult with an advanced solid tumor such as melanoma, head and neck, liver or kidney cancer. The sample in question was CD4+ or CD8+ T cells sorted from blood, obtained in a trial of the OX40 agonist ivuxolimab.

CDR3 sequence reads: CASSIGTLGASNSPLHF. The DNA for the CDR3 is TGTGCCAGCAGCATTGGTACGTTGGGGGCCTCAAATTCACCCCTCCACTTT. The V call is TRBV5-8, the J call TRBJ1-6; D perhaps matches TRBD1 (6 bases). Germline CDR1 is SGHTS and CDR2 is YDEGEE. V was pared by 4 bases and J by 7 bases, with 21 bases between. This CDR3 spans 17 amino acids.